Presented here are 28 T cell receptor beta chains from one specimen sequenced in a study of a mutant IDH1 vaccine in newly diagnosed glioma. Produced via immunoSEQ multiplex PCR; TCRdb's table is partial and in-frame only. Of roughly 43,000 clones listed, 65% to 90% are singletons. No cognate antigen is known for these TCRs. Indicated time point: week 47, end of study. Each vaccine dose was 300 ug of mutant IDH1 20-mer peptide, with topical imiquimod. The sample consisted of PBMCs, taken from a glioma patient whose treatment included an IDH1 peptide vaccine. The receptors stem from a man aged 18 to 29 with glioma. Some clones in this sample may be carry-over from other donors' samples.

This clone was observed a few times. The genes are TRBV4-3 and TRBJ1-1; D is uncertain. CDR3 length: 14 residues. V was shortened by 0 bases and J by 0 bases, with 5 bases between the two germline ends. Germline V CDR1 and CDR2: LGHNA, YSLEER. The CDR3: CASSQEGMNTEAFF. In nucleotides, the CDR3 is TGCGCCAGCAGCCAAGAGGGGATGAACACTGAAGCTTTCTTT.

The genes are TRBV7-9 and TRBJ1-4, with TRBD1 matching 9 bases. The CDR3 is 16 amino acids. The J segment lost 8 bases and the V segment lost 4 bases, leaving 11 bases of the junction unmatched. Per germline, CDR1 SEHNR and CDR2 FQNEAQ (reference sequence). The CDR3 sequence is CASSWGTGRVEEKLFF. DNA for the CDR3: TGTGCCAGCAGCTGGGGGACAGGGAGAGTAGAAGAAAAACTGTTTTTT.

J is TRBJ1-1 and V is TRBV5-4; TRBD1 aligns across 8 bases. Germline CDR1 SGHNT, CDR2 YYREEE (reference sequence). The CDR3 spans 13 residues. J was trimmed by 7 bases and V by 4 bases; bases with no gene match: 6. The CDR3 DNA follows: TGTGCCAGCAGCCCGCCCACAGGGGGTGAAGCTTTCTTT. Translating gives CASSPPTGGEAFF.

The V and J genes are TRBV7-9 and TRBJ1-5; no firm D call. The length of the CDR3 is 12 residues. Germline V gene data show CDR1 as SEHNR and CDR2 as FQNEAQ (reference sequence). V shed 3 bases and J shed 9 bases, with 9 bases lying between them. As DNA, the CDR3 is TGTGCCAGCAGCTTCCCGTGGGGGCCCCAGCATTTT. Its translation: CASSFPWGPQHF.

This chain joins TRBV6-1 and TRBJ1-6; TRBD1 might be the D (5 bases). Between the trimmed V and J ends, which lost 5 bases and 12 bases, there was a span of 14 bases. CDR1 and CDR2 from the germline V gene are MNHNS and SASEGT. This CDR3 region has 13 residues. The CDR3 is CASSSYLGGPLHF. In nucleotides, the CDR3 is TGTGCCAGCAGTAGCTACTTGGGGGGACCCCTCCACTTT.

The chain links TRBV5-5 to TRBJ2-7; D is ambiguous. Germline lookup yields CDR1 SGHKS and CDR2 YYEKEE (reference sequence). V was trimmed by 0 bases and J by 2 bases, leaving 9 bases between them. The CDR3 totals 14 residues. CDR3 residues: CASSLGAAPYEQYF. CDR3 DNA: TGTGCCAGCAGCTTGGGCGCTGCCCCCTACGAGCAGTACTTC.

V and J are TRBV4-2 and TRBJ2-5; weak D call: TRBD2 (6 bases). The germline V gene encodes CDR1 LGHNA and CDR2 YNFKEQ. The CDR3 is 14 residues long. Trimming took 3 bases from V and 5 from J, leaving 13 bases between them. The CDR3 spells CASSQGGGAETQYF. The CDR3 DNA is TGTGCCAGCAGCCAGGGGGGTGGGGCGGAGACCCAGTACTTC.

The chain joins TRBV7-8 to TRBJ2-7, with 7 nucleotides matching TRBD1. Germline V gene lookup returns CDR1 SGHVS and CDR2 FQNEAQ. The CDR3 runs 14 residues. Trimming took 1 base from V and 6 from J; bases not matched to a gene: 6. The CDR3, as DNA: TGTGCCAGCAGCTTAGTAGGGACAGTGTCCGAGCAGTACTTC. Encoded protein: CASSLVGTVSEQYF.

This chain connects TRBV15 to TRBJ2-2, with D tentatively TRBD2 (6 bases). Trimming took 8 bases from V and 1 from J, leaving 8 bases between them. CDR1 and CDR2 (germline): LNHNV, YYDKDF (reference sequence). This CDR3 spans 13 amino acids. The CDR3 here is CATRRGNTGELFF. CDR3 in DNA: TGTGCCACCCGGCGGGGGAACACCGGGGAGCTGTTTTTT.

V is TRBV5-1 and J is TRBJ2-1; D unclear. This CDR3 spans 14 amino acids. Germline V gene lookup returns CDR1 SGHRS and CDR2 YFSETQ. Trimming left V 5 bases short and J 3 bases short, with 12 bases between. CDR3 amino acids: CASSLLTVYNEQFF. The CDR3, as DNA: TGCGCCAGCAGTCTCTTGACGGTCTACAATGAGCAGTTCTTC.

This chain uses TRBV23-1 with TRBJ2-5, with 7 bases fitting TRBD2. TRBV23-1 is an open reading frame whose function is uncertain. The CDR3 has 14 amino acids. With 7 bases clipped from V and 4 bases from J, the junction kept 9 bases outside the gene matches. The CDR3 reads CASKQGREGETQYF. CDR3 nucleotide sequence: TGCGCCAGCAAACAAGGGAGGGAGGGAGAGACCCAGTACTTC.

This clone was seen more than once but under ten times. The chain is built from TRBV30 and TRBJ1-2; 7 nucleotides line up with TRBD1. The CDR3 runs to 14 residues. CDR1 and CDR2 from the germline V gene are GTSNPN and SVGIG (reference sequence). The trim removed 3 bases at V and 7 bases at J, leaving 11 bases unmatched. CDR3 coding DNA: TGTGCCTGGAGCGCCCTTCTGGGGGACAGTGGCTACACCTTC. Translation gives CAWSALLGDSGYTF.

This clone was seen a few times. The rearrangement uses TRBV7-9 and TRBJ2-7; 7 bases fit TRBD1. Germline assignment: CDR1 SEHNR and CDR2 FQNEAQ (reference sequence). V gave up 4 bases and J gave up 6 bases; unmatched junction bases: 6. The CDR3 has 13 residues. The CDR3 coding sequence is TGTGCCAGCAGCTCTTACAGGGGTGGCGAGCAGTACTTC. Translation gives CASSSYRGGEQYF.

The V call is TRBV25-1, the J call TRBJ1-1; D is undetermined. Germline CDR1 reads MGHDK; CDR2 reads SYGVNS. Trimming left V 2 bases short and J 3 bases short, with 1 base between. The CDR3 runs 11 residues. CDR3 bases: TGTGCCAGCAGTGAAGACACTGAAGCTTTCTTT. Amino acid sequence: CASSEDTEAFF. Variable domain in full (rest from reference TRBV25-1 and TRBJ1-1): EADIYQTPRYLVIGTGKKITLECSQTMGHDKMYWYQQDPGMELHLIHYSYGVNSTEKGDLSSESTVSRIRTEHFPLTLESARPSHTSQYLCASSEDTEAFFGQGTRLTVV.

This sequence joins TRBV4-1 and TRBJ2-6, with 11 bases aligning to TRBD1. J was trimmed by 4 bases and V by 3 bases; bases with no gene match: 8. The CDR3 contains 18 residues. The V gene's germline CDR1 is MGHRA and CDR2 YSYEKL. CDR3 sequence (DNA): TGCGCCAGCAGCCAGTCCGGGACAGGGGGACCGGGGGCCAACGTCCTGACTTTC. It yields the protein CASSQSGTGGPGANVLTF.

The V call is TRBV6-5, the J call TRBJ1-1; TRBD1 agrees at 8 bases. V lost 0 bases and J lost 11; bases outside the gene matches: 14. Germline V gene sequence: CDR1 MNHEY, CDR2 SVGAGI. CDR3 size: 16 residues. DNA of the CDR3: TGTGCCAGCAGTTACTCCCCAGGGGCAGGGGGCCTATATGCTTTCTTT. It is translated as CASSYSPGAGGLYAFF.

DNA for the CDR3: TGTGCCAGCAGCCCGGCGGCTAGCGGGAGCGTAGATACGCAGTATTTT. Amino acids: CASSPAASGSVDTQYF. This rearrangement joins TRBV5-4 to TRBJ2-3; 10 bases fit TRBD2. The CDR3 has 16 residues. Losses at the gene ends were 4 bases for V and 5 bases for J; bases not matched to a gene: 10. Germline V gene lookup returns CDR1 SGHNT and CDR2 YYREEE (reference sequence).

Only one count was recorded for this clone. The CDR3 bases are TGCGCCAGCACGGACAGGGTGGATGGCTACACCTTC. As protein: CASTDRVDGYTF. This chain links TRBV5-1 with TRBJ1-2; 8 bases fit TRBD1. Losses at the gene ends were 6 bases for V and 6 bases for J; bases not matched to a gene: 4. Germline V gene lookup returns CDR1 SGHRS and CDR2 YFSETQ. CDR3 size: 12 residues.

This chain joins TRBV4-3 and TRBJ1-1; D is uncertain. The CDR3 has 19 residues. Trimming removed 0 bases from V and 1 base from J, with 21 bases in between. Per the germline V gene, CDR1 is LGHNA and CDR2 is YSLEER. The CDR3: CASSQDRTDPGLGNTEAFF. CDR3 DNA: TGCGCCAGCAGCCAAGATCGAACGGATCCAGGACTGGGGAACACTGAAGCTTTCTTT.

The chain combines TRBV7-9 with TRBJ2-3; D remains unclear. Germline CDR1 is SEHNR and CDR2 is FQNEAQ (reference sequence). This CDR3 contains 13 residues. V dropped 5 bases and J dropped 3 bases, with 9 bases sitting between them. CDR3 in DNA: TGTGCCAGCAGCCTGCGACAAACAGATACGCAGTATTTT. Translated: CASSLRQTDTQYF.

This chain links TRBV19 with TRBJ1-1; D uncertain. V lost 3 bases and J lost 5, with 10 bases in between. The CDR3 covers 13 residues. The V gene's germline CDR1 is LNHDA and CDR2 SQIVND (reference sequence). Here the CDR3 reads CASSMEPTTEAFF. In DNA, the CDR3 is TGTGCCAGTAGTATGGAACCGACGACTGAAGCTTTCTTT.

The V call is TRBV30, the J call TRBJ1-5; perhaps TRBD1 as D (5 bases). In germline, CDR1 is GTSNPN, CDR2 SVGIG (reference sequence). The CDR3 has 20 amino acids. Trimming took 1 base from V and 2 from J, leaving 27 bases between them. The DNA for the CDR3 is TGTGCCTGGAGTGCTGCTAGTTTGCTTAGGGACCGGAGGGGCAATCAGCCCCAGCATTTT. Residues: CAWSAASLLRDRRGNQPQHF.

CDR3 nucleotides: TGTGCCTGGAGTGGATCCGGGCTACAGCCCCAGCATTTT. It is translated as CAWSGSGLQPQHF. V usage is TRBV30 and J usage is TRBJ1-5, with no clear D. V was pared by 1 base and J by 7 bases, with 11 bases between. The CDR3 runs 13 residues. Germline V gene sequence: CDR1 GTSNPN, CDR2 SVGIG (reference sequence).

This chain links TRBV2 with TRBJ1-5, with 9 bases matching TRBD1. Trimming at V came to 7 bases and at J to 1 base, leaving 5 bases not matched to a gene. The germline V gene encodes CDR1 SNHLY and CDR2 FYNNEI. The CDR3 is made up of 15 amino acids. Here the CDR3 DNA reads TGTGCCAGCACACTAGGGACAGGGAGCAATCAGCCCCAGCATTTT. Its protein is CASTLGTGSNQPQHF.

The V gene is TRBV5-1, the J gene TRBJ2-7; the D gene is possibly TRBD1 (6 bases). This CDR3 contains 13 residues. V lost 0 bases and J lost 3, with 7 bases in between. Germline assignment: CDR1 SGHRS and CDR2 YFSETQ. The CDR3 protein is CASSLGTDYEQYF. As DNA, the CDR3 is TGCGCCAGCAGCTTGGGGACAGACTACGAGCAGTACTTC. The full variable domain, its missing parts supplied by reference TRBV5-1 and TRBJ2-7, is KAGVTQTPRYLIKTRGQQVTLSCSPISGHRSVSWYQQTPGQGLQFLFEYFSETQRNKGNFPGRFSGRQFSNSRSEMNVSTLELGDSALYLCASSLGTDYEQYFGPGTRLTVT.

This clone is labeled large. This chain joins TRBV15 and TRBJ1-2; 9 positions match TRBD1. Germline CDR1 and CDR2: LNHNV and YYDKDF (reference sequence). J lost 4 bases, V lost 3 bases, and 6 bases had no gene match. The CDR3 contains 15 residues. CDR3 region: CATSRETGGVYGYTF. The CDR3 DNA reads as TGTGCCACCAGCAGGGAGACAGGGGGAGTCTATGGCTACACCTTC.

The chain recombines TRBV25-1 with TRBJ1-1; D is possibly TRBD1 (5 bases). CDR3 length equals 15 residues. V was cut by 6 bases and J by 5 bases, with 19 bases left in between. Looked up from germline, CDR1 is MGHDK and CDR2 is SYGVNS. CDR3: CASSPFGAGSTEAFF. The DNA for the CDR3 is TGTGCCAGCAGCCCCTTCGGGGCAGGGAGTACTGAAGCTTTCTTT.

In DNA, the CDR3 is TGTGCCAGCAGCTGGGACAAGCGGGGGGGCTCTGGGGCCAACGTCCTGACTTTC. Amino acid sequence: CASSWDKRGGSGANVLTF. The chain is built from TRBV11-1 and TRBJ2-6; 10 positions match TRBD2. The CDR3 contains 18 residues. The germline V gene has CDR1 SGHAT and CDR2 FQDESV (reference sequence). V gave up 4 bases and J gave up 0 bases; unmatched junction bases: 6. The variable domain in full, completed from reference TRBV11-1 and TRBJ2-6, reads EAEVAQSPRYKITEKSQAVAFWCDPISGHATLYWYRQILGQGPELLVQFQDESVVDDSQLPKDRFSAERLKGVDSTLKIQPAELGDSAMYLCASSWDKRGGSGANVLTFGAGSRLTVL.